This T cell receptor (beta chain) was identified during a study of human T cells and chemical hapten exposure. Study-wide context: The study lasted around 5 months, and patients were dosed weekly with diphenylcyclopropenone on the scalp throughout.

The time point was: patch test 1, 2 weeks after DPC sensitization. Treatment described: therapeutic diphenylcyclopropenone sensitization with weekly scalp DPC. The ends were cut back, 4 bases at V and 7 bases at J, with 10 bases in the middle. The CDR3 spans 13 residues. Per the germline V gene, CDR1 is SGHTA and CDR2 is FQGTGA. TCRdb recomputed calls from the RACE reads with MiXCR, one row per CDR3 protein. The sample consists of 85,000 to 100,000 distinct CDR3 sequences, around 11% of them appearing once. The rearrangement joins TRBV7-3 to TRBJ2-2; no reliable D call. The source of this sequence is a woman aged 40-49 years with alopecia areata. Some clones in this sample may be carry-over from other donors' samples. This sample comprised whole blood, obtained in connection with sensitization to the hapten diphenylcyclopropenone (DPC). The CDR3: CASSSYQRGELFF. DNA of the CDR3: TGTGCCAGCAGCTCCTATCAGCGCGGGGAGCTGTTTTTT.